The entry that follows covers one T cell receptor (beta chain) sequence. What it binds is not known. Synthesis of TCR beta cDNA relied on 5'RACE template switching carrying UMIs. TCRdb derives one entry per CDR3 protein from the 5' RACE reads, leaving out DNA. The repertoire table contains roughly 430,000 distinct CDR3 sequences. The CDR3 covers 13 residues. The germline V gene encodes CDR1 LGHDT and CDR2 YNNKEL (reference sequence). The record originates from a study of T cells expressing NK-cell markers. General study points: Nothing established the HCMV specificity of expanded NKG2C+ T cell clones.

The sample taken for sequencing was blood T cells: a sorted CD56 or NKG2C T cell subset, CD4+ or CD8+ T cells, or bulk PBMC T cells (not recorded which). This chain joins TRBV3-1 and TRBJ1-2; without DNA, the TCRdb call of TRBD1 cannot be checked. This receptor was obtained from a woman aged 18 to 75 in good health. The CDR3 loop reads CASSQGQFGGYTF.